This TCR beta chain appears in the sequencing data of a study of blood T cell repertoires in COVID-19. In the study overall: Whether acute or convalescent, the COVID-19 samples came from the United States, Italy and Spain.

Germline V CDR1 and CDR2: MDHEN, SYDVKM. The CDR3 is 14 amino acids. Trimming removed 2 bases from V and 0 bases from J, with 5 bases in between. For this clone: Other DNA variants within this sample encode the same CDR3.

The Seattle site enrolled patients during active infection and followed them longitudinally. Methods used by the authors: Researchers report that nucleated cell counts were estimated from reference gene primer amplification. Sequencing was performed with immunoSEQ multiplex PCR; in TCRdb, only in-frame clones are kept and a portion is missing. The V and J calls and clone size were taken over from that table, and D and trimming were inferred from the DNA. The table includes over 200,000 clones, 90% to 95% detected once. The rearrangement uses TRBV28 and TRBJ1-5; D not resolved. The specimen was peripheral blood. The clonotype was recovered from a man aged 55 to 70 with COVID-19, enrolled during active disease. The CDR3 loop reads CASSLGRSNQPQHF. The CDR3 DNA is TGTGCCAGCAGTTTAGGGCGTAGCAATCAGCCCCAGCATTTT.